The 24 T cell receptor beta chains in this list originate from one sample, sequenced in a study of shared T cell receptors in the human thymus (dated by TCRdb to about 2021). Library prep was done by the immunoSEQ multiplex PCR assay. Sourced from immuneACCESS, this table was stored by TCRdb with only in-frame sequences that have V and J called. A share of the clones is absent; for the studies checked, an unresolved V gene accounts for under half, and the remainder has no known explanation. For this sample the table gives 550,000 to 800,000 clones, of which around 85% were detected only once. The ten largest clonotypes hold around 0.01% of the sample. In addition, the sample was reused for a study of human thymus T cells.

Sequenced sample: thymocytes. The receptors shown here come from a girl in the first two years of life with a congenital heart defect. Donor details come from another sample of the same person, matched by shared clones.

This clone was seen only once. This chain links TRBV7-8 with TRBJ1-6; D ambiguous. The V gene lost 2 bases and the J gene lost 4 bases, with 24 bases spanning the gap. CDR1 and CDR2 from the germline V gene are SGHVS and FQNEAQ. This CDR3 spans 20 amino acids. The DNA for the CDR3 is TGTGCCAGCAGCTTACTCGGCATAACCGGGAAAAGTGGTTATAATTCACCCCTCCACTTT. This codes for CASSLLGITGKSGYNSPLHF.

The chain carries TRBV4-3 and TRBJ1-2; 11 bases align to TRBD1. The CDR3 length is 18 residues. The V segment lost 0 bases and the J segment 5 bases; nucleotides outside the gene matches: 11. CDR1 is LGHNA, CDR2 YSLEER, per germline. For the CDR3, the DNA is TGCGCCAGCAGCCAAGACCGGGACAGGGGGGTCGGGCCGTATGGCTACACCTTC. Protein: CASSQDRDRGVGPYGYTF.

V and J are TRBV19 and TRBJ1-1; D gene ambiguous. Per germline, CDR1 LNHDA and CDR2 SQIVND (reference sequence). The V end was cut by 7 bases, the J end by 4 bases, with 19 bases between. CDR3 length equals 15 residues. CDR3 in amino acids: CASIEEDEGSTEAFF. CDR3 bases: TGTGCCAGTATCGAAGAGGACGAAGGGAGCACTGAAGCTTTCTTT.

The rearrangement joins TRBV11-2 to TRBJ1-6; 10 nucleotides align to TRBD1. Trimming cost V 7 bases and J 7 bases; bases outside gene matches: 13. CDR3 length equals 17 residues. Per the germline V gene, CDR1 is SGHAT and CDR2 is FQNNGV. The CDR3 sequence: CASKVGVDRGENSPLHF. DNA for the CDR3: TGTGCCAGCAAGGTGGGCGTGGACAGGGGGGAAAATTCACCCCTCCACTTT.

The chain has TRBV9 and TRBJ2-5, with TRBD2 matching over 10 bases. The CDR3 runs 17 residues. V trimming: 4 bases; J trimming: 2 bases; junction bases outside the gene matches: 11. Per germline, CDR1 SGDLS and CDR2 YYNGEE. CDR3 in DNA: TGTGCCAGCAGCTCGAGAGGCCTAGCGGGGGAACAAGAGACCCAGTACTTC. Amino acids: CASSSRGLAGEQETQYF.

The rearrangement uses TRBV27 and TRBJ2-2, with D maybe TRBD1 (5 bases). The germline CDR1 and CDR2 sequences are MNHEY and SMNVEV (reference sequence). The CDR3 length is 17 residues. Trimming stripped 4 bases from V and 0 bases from J, with 15 bases between. CDR3 sequence reads: CASSYLNDSPNTGELFF. The CDR3 DNA sequence: TGTGCCAGCAGTTACCTCAACGACAGCCCGAACACCGGGGAGCTGTTTTTT.

The chain uses TRBV6-1 and TRBJ1-3, with a tentative D call TRBD1 (5 bases). Per the germline V gene, CDR1 is MNHNS and CDR2 is SASEGT. There are 14 residues in the CDR3. Trimming removed 10 bases from V and 1 base from J, with 14 bases in between. CDR3 sequence: CATPGGLSGNTIYF. CDR3 nucleotide sequence: TGTGCCACCCCTGGGGGGTTATCTGGAAACACCATATATTTT.

The V call is TRBV6-5, the J call TRBJ1-2; 8 bases map to TRBD1. The CDR3 has 13 amino acids. CDR1 is MNHEY and CDR2 is SVGAGI in the germline V gene. Losses at the gene ends were 5 bases for V and 8 bases for J; bases not matched to a gene: 7. The CDR3 coding sequence is TGTGCCAGCAGTGAGCGACAGGGGAAGGGCTACACCTTC. Protein product: CASSERQGKGYTF.

V is TRBV6-6 and J is TRBJ2-7; a weak D match, TRBD1 (5 bases). The V end lost 5 bases, the J end lost 5 bases, and 16 bases lay between the germline ends. CDR1 and CDR2 (germline): MNHNY, SVGAGI (reference sequence). This CDR3 is built from 14 residues. DNA for the CDR3: TGTGCCAGCAGTCGGCCCGTGGGGCCCCACGAGCAGTACTTC. Its translation: CASSRPVGPHEQYF.

The chain recombines TRBV2 with TRBJ2-7; D is possibly TRBD2 (6 bases). There are 16 residues in the CDR3. Per germline, CDR1 SNHLY and CDR2 FYNNEI. The V end was cut by 0 bases, the J end by 0 bases, with 12 bases between. The CDR3 region has the DNA TGTGCCAGCAGTGAAGCTCCTCGCGGGATCTCCTACGAGCAGTACTTC. This translates into CASSEAPRGISYEQYF. The full variable domain, completed using reference TRBV2 and TRBJ2-7, is EPEVTQTPSHQVTQMGQEVILRCVPISNHLYFYWYRQILGQKVEFLVSFYNNEISEKSEIFDDQFSVERPDGSNFTLKIRSTKLEDSAMYFCASSEAPRGISYEQYFGPGTRLTVT.

This clone appeared a few times. This chain joins TRBV7-6 and TRBJ1-1, with D unclear. Per germline, CDR1 SGHVS and CDR2 FNYEAQ. The CDR3 covers 16 residues. V lost 3 bases and J lost 2, with 16 bases in between. The CDR3 coding sequence is TGTGCCAGCAGCTTGTTGGGAGGGCGTTATAACACTGAAGCTTTCTTT. Translated: CASSLLGGRYNTEAFF.

The genes are TRBV9 and TRBJ1-2, with D perhaps TRBD1 (6 bases). Germline CDR1 is SGDLS and CDR2 is YYNGEE. This CDR3 region has 16 residues. The V gene lost 3 bases and the J gene lost 6 bases, with 21 bases spanning the gap. CDR3 coding DNA: TGTGCCAGCAGCGGCGGGGGAGGGGGTGGGCTCGATGGCTACACCTTC. Protein: CASSGGGGGGLDGYTF.

The chain joins TRBV18 to TRBJ2-1; 7 bases are shared with TRBD2. The J segment lost 7 bases and the V segment lost 3 bases, leaving 6 bases of the junction unmatched. Per germline, CDR1 KGHSH and CDR2 LQKENI. The CDR3 runs 14 residues. CDR3 DNA: TGTGCCAGCTCACCGGGCAGCGGGGAGAATGAGCAGTTCTTC. It yields the protein CASSPGSGENEQFF.

The chain recombines TRBV28 with TRBJ1-1; no firm D call. The V gene lost 5 bases and the J gene lost 2 bases, with 6 bases spanning the gap. The CDR3 runs to 12 residues. Germline assignment: CDR1 MDHEN and CDR2 SYDVKM. CDR3 bases: TGTGCCAGCAGTCGGGGAAACACTGAAGCTTTCTTT. Translation: CASSRGNTEAFF.

The chain recombines TRBV6-5 with TRBJ2-1; 7 nucleotides agree with TRBD1. Germline V CDR1 and CDR2: MNHEY, SVGAGI. The length of the CDR3 is 15 residues. V was pared by 6 bases and J by 7 bases, with 12 bases of the junction left unmatched. The CDR3 region is CASSRDRELRNEQFF. In nucleotides, the CDR3 is TGTGCCAGCAGCCGAGACAGGGAACTTCGGAATGAGCAGTTCTTC.

This clone has only a few counts. The junction departs from the called germline gene at one end, perhaps through a read error. V is TRBV28 and J is TRBJ1-2, with TRBD1 identical over 7 bases. Germline V gives CDR1 MDHEN, CDR2 SYDVKM. The CDR3 is 14 amino acids. The CDR3 protein is CASSPKLKGASPLF. For the CDR3, the DNA is TGTGCCAGCAGTCCTAAATTAAAGGGGGCGTCGCCTTTATTC.

V is TRBV27 and J is TRBJ1-2; D might be TRBD1 (6 bases). CDR3 length: 14 amino acids. The germline gives CDR1 MNHEY, CDR2 SMNVEV (reference sequence). V gave up 4 bases and J gave up 5 bases, with 14 bases separating them. The CDR3 DNA reads TGTGCCAGCAGTTCTAACAGGGCTTTGTATGGCTACACCTTC. It specifies CASSSNRALYGYTF.

V gene TRBV7-9 combines with J gene TRBJ1-1; 9 positions match TRBD1. CDR1 SEHNR and CDR2 FQNEAQ come from the germline V gene (reference sequence). V was pared by 1 base and J by 3 bases, with 3 bases of the junction left unmatched. The CDR3 is made up of 15 amino acids. Here the CDR3 reads CASSLGTGEYTEAFF. The CDR3 region has the DNA TGTGCCAGCAGCTTAGGGACAGGGGAGTACACTGAAGCTTTCTTT.

This clone was found once. The chain couples TRBV9 to TRBJ2-2; 15 bases align to TRBD2. CDR1 and CDR2 from the germline V gene are SGDLS and YYNGEE. Unmatched junction bases numbered 8, after V lost 4 bases and J lost 4 bases. The CDR3 is 18 residues long. The CDR3 reads CASSPGTSGGRVTGELFF. The CDR3 DNA follows: TGTGCCAGCAGCCCAGGGACTAGCGGGGGGCGGGTCACCGGGGAGCTGTTTTTT.

This clone was found once. The gene calls are TRBV5-5 and TRBJ2-5; TRBD1 is a possible D gene (5 bases). Per the germline V gene, CDR1 is SGHKS and CDR2 is YYEKEE (reference sequence). The ends were cut back, 0 bases at V and 0 bases at J, with 24 bases in the middle. CDR3 length equals 20 residues. The CDR3 spells CASSLGVAVGPTAYQETQYF. In DNA, the CDR3 is TGTGCCAGCAGCTTGGGGGTCGCGGTGGGGCCAACTGCGTACCAAGAGACCCAGTACTTC.

This chain links TRBV27 with TRBJ2-1, with 8 bases matching TRBD2. This CDR3 contains 15 residues. From germline, CDR1 is MNHEY and CDR2 SMNVEV (reference sequence). Trimming at V came to 0 bases and at J to 7 bases, leaving 5 bases not matched to a gene. The CDR3 sequence is CASSLSGTRSNEQFF. CDR3 DNA: TGTGCCAGCAGTTTATCCGGGACTAGGTCTAATGAGCAGTTCTTC.

V and J are TRBV14 and TRBJ1-4; TRBD1 agrees at 9 bases. The V segment lost 0 bases and the J segment 0 bases; nucleotides outside the gene matches: 8. The CDR3 length is 19 residues. In germline, CDR1 is SGHDN, CDR2 FVKESK. CDR3 bases: TGTGCCAGCAGCCAAGATGATGACAGGGGGAGGGCAACTAATGAAAAACTGTTTTTT. Translation gives CASSQDDDRGRATNEKLFF.

The V and J genes are TRBV5-1 and TRBJ2-7; D may be TRBD1 (6 bases). Trimming left V 3 bases short and J 2 bases short, with 12 bases between. The CDR3 is 14 residues long. CDR1 is SGHRS and CDR2 is YFSETQ in the germline V gene. The CDR3 coding sequence is TGCGCCAGCAGCTCTGACAGGCTCACCTACGAGCAGTACTTC. This codes for CASSSDRLTYEQYF.

The chain links TRBV28 to TRBJ2-7, with 9 bases lining up with TRBD1. This CDR3 comprises 16 residues. In germline, CDR1 is MDHEN, CDR2 SYDVKM. V lost 6 bases, J lost 0 bases, and 9 bases stayed unmatched. CDR3 DNA: TGTGCCAGCAGCCGACAGGGGGAATGGAGCTCCTACGAGCAGTACTTC. It translates to CASSRQGEWSSYEQYF.